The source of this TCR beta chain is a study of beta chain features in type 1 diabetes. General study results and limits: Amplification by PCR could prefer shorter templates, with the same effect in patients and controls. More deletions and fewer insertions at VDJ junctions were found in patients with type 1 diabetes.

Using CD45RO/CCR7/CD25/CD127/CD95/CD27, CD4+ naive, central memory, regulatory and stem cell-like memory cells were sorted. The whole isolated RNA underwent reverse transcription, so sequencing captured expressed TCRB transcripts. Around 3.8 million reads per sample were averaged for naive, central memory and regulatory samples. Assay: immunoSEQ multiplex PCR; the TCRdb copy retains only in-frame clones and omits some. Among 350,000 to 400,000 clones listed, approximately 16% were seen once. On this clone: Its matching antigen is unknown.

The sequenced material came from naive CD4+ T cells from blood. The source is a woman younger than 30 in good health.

CDR3 in DNA: TGTGCCACCCTACGAGACAGGGCTGGCAATGAGCAGTTCTTC. Translation: CATLRDRAGNEQFF. This chain uses TRBV27 with TRBJ2-1; 7 nucleotides align to TRBD1. The junction had 12 bases not matched to a gene; V was cut back by 10 bases and J by 6 bases. Germline-derived CDR1 and CDR2 are MNHEY and SMNVEV (reference sequence). The CDR3 runs to 14 residues.